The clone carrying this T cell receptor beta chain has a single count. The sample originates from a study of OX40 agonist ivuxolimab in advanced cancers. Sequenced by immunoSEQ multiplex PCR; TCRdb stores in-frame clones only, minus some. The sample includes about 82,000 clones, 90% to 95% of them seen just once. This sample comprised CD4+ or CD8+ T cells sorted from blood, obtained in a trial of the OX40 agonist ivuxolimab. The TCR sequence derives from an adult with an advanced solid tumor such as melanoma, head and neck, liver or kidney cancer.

The CDR3 bases are TGTGCCACGACAGGGTGGGCCTACGAGCAGTACTTC. Translation: CATTGWAYEQYF. This chain links TRBV28 with TRBJ2-7; 7 nucleotides match TRBD1. V lost 10 bases to trimming and J lost 2 bases; unmatched junction nucleotides: 5. The CDR3 is 12 amino acids. CDR1 is MDHEN, CDR2 SYDVKM, per germline.